The clone carrying this TCR delta chain was picked up a small number of times. Antigen: not known. TCRdb's protein, taken from a much larger clone, differs from this DNA's translation at residue 13, likely owing to a read error; the protein displayed comes from the DNA. Sequencing covered both gamma and delta TCR chains per sample. TCRdb called clones anew from the multiplex PCR reads with CATT. Altogether some 51,000 delta-chain clones are present, approximately 2% being singletons, with the ten largest covering around 24%. Gammadelta T cells were flow-sorted from PBMC into Vgamma9/Vdelta2+ and Vdelta2-negative populations for bulk analysis. This sample is drawn from a study of γδ T cells in repeated Plasmodium falciparum infection. Study observations and caveats: Vdelta2-negative gammadelta repertoires appeared less diverse and less shared in Malian than Australian children. The Malian cohort came from a small rural village of predominantly one ethnic group. Repeated controlled infections reportedly drove waves of new clonotype selection in Vdelta2-negative, mostly Vdelta1+, gammadelta repertoires.

CDR3 size: 15 residues. The V gene's germline CDR1 is TSWWSYY and CDR2 QGS. The TCR sequence derives from a pool of human donors (malaria-infected and uninfected, not separated). The specimen sequenced was gamma-delta T cells from blood. The V gene is TRDV1, but the J gene lacks a call; the table's D call, TRDD3, was not checked against the DNA. The CDR3 sequence is CALGEVLGDTDKRIF. CDR3 DNA sequence: TGTGCTCTTGGGGAGGTACTGGGGGACACTGATAAACGCATCTTT.